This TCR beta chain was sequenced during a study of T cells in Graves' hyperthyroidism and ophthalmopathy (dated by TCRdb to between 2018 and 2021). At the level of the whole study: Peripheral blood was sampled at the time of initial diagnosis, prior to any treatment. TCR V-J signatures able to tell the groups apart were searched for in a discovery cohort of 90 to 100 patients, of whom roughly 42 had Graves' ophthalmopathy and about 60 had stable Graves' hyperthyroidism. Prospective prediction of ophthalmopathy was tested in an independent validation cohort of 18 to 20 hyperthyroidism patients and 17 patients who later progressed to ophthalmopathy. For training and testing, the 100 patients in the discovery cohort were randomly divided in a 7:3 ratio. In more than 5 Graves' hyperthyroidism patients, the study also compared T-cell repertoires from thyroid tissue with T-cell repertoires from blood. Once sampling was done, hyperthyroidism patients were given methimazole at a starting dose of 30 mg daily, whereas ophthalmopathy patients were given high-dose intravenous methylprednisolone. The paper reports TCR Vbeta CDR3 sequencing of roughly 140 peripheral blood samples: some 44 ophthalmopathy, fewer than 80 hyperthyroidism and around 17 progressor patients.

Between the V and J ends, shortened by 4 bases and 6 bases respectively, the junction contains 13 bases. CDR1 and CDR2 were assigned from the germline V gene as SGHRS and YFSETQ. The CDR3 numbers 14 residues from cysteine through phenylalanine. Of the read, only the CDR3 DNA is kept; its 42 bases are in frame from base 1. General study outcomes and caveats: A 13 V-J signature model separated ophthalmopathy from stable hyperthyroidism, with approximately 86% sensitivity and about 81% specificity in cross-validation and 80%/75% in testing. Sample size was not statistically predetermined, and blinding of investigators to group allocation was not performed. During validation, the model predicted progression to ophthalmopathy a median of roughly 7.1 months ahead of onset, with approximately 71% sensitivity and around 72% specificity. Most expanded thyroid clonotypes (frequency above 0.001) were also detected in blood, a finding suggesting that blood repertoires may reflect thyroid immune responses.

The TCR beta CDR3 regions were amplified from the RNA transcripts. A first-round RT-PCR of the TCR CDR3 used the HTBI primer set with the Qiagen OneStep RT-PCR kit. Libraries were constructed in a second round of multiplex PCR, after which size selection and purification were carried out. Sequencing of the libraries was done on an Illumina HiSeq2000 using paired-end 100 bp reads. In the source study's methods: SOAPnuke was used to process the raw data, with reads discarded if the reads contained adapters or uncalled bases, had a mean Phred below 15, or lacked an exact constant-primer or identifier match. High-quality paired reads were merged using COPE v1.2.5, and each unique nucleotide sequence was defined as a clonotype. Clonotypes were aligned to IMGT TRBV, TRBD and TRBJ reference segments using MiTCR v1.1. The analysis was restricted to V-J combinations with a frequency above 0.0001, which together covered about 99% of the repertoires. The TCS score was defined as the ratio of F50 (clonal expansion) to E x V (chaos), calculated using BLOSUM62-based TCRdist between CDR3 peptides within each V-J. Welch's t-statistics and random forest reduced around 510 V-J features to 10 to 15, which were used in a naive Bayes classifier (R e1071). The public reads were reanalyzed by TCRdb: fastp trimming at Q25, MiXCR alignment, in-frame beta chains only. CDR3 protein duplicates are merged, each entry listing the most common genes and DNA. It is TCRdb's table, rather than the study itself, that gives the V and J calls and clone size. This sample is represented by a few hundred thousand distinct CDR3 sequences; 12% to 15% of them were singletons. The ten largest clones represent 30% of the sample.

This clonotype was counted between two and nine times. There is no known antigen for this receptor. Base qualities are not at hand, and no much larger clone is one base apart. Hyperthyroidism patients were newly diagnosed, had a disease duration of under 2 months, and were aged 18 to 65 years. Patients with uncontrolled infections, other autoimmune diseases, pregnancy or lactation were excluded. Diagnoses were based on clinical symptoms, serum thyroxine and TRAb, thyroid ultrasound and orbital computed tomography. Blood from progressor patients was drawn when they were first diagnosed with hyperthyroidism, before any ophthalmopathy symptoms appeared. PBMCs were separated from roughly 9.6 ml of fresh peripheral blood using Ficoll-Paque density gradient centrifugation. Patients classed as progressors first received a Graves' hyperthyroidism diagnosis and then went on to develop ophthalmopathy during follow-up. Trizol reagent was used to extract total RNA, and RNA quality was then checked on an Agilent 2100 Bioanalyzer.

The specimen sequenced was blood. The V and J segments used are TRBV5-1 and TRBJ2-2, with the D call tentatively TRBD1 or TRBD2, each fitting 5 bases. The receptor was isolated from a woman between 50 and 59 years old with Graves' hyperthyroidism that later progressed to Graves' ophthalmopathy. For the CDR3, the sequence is CASSTVWGSGELFF. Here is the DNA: TGCGCCAGCAGCACGGTTTGGGGGTCCGGGGAGCTGTTTTTT.